The clone carrying this T cell receptor beta chain was detected once. These data originate in a study of OX40 agonist ivuxolimab in advanced cancers. On the study more broadly: Melanoma, hepatocellular carcinoma, head and neck or renal cell cancer occurred in dose-escalation patients.

Using immunoSEQ multiplex PCR, the repertoire was profiled, and TCRdb retains in-frame clones only, with some absent. The sample records more than 50,000 clones, roughly 84% being singletons. The CDR3 sequence is 13 residues long. Deletions cut 0 bases from V and 2 bases from J, with 6 bases between. Per the germline V gene, CDR1 is SGHNT and CDR2 is YYREEE (reference sequence). The source was CD4+ or CD8+ T cells sorted from blood, collected in a trial of the OX40 agonist ivuxolimab. This sequence originates from an adult with an advanced solid tumor such as melanoma, head and neck, liver or kidney cancer. The chain couples TRBV5-4 to TRBJ2-7, with unresolved D. Here the CDR3 reads CASSLEATYEQYF. CDR3 in DNA: TGTGCCAGCAGCTTGGAGGCTACCTACGAGCAGTACTTC.